The next 26 T cell receptor beta chains were all read from a single sample in a study of shared clonotypes between healthy human individuals (TCRdb year 2020). Library construction relied on the immunoSEQ multiplex PCR assay. In TCRdb, the immuneACCESS table is reduced to in-frame sequences with V and J assigned. These tables do not hold every clone; where another copy was compared, an unresolved V gene accounts for under half, and the others remain unexplained. In this sample the table shows about 480,000 clones, around 79% of which occur a single time. Of the sample, about an eighth is held by the ten largest clones. Sequencing used PBMCs. The receptors were sampled from a woman between 40 and 50 years old in good health. Some clones in this sample may be carry-over from other donors' samples.

This clone was counted between two and nine times. The chain links TRBV28 to TRBJ1-5; 9 positions agree with TRBD1. There are 18 residues in the CDR3. J gave up 1 base and V 5 bases, and 12 bases lay outside the gene matches. CDR1 and CDR2 from the germline V gene are MDHEN and SYDVKM. DNA of the CDR3: TGTGCCAGCAGTCCTACAGGGGGCTACAGGTCGAGCAATCAGCCCCAGCATTTT. This sequence encodes CASSPTGGYRSSNQPQHF.

The rearrangement joins TRBV7-5 to TRBJ2-7; the table gives TRBD2 as D, unverified against the DNA. TRBV7-5 is termed a pseudogene. This CDR3 is 13 amino acids long. CDR3 protein: CVRSRGLAYEQYF. In DNA, the CDR3 is TGTGTCAGAAGCCGGGGATTGGCCTACGAGCAGTACTTC.

The chain carries TRBV9 and TRBJ2-2; D unresolved. Trimming removed 5 bases at V and 4 bases at J, with 9 bases between. Germline CDR1 SGDLS, CDR2 YYNGEE. The CDR3 consists of 13 residues. The CDR3 reads CASSLRVTGELFF. CDR3 nucleotide sequence: TGTGCCAGCAGTCTGCGCGTCACCGGGGAGCTGTTTTTT.

This clone was seen a handful of times. V usage is TRBV18 and J usage is TRBJ2-2, with D perhaps TRBD2 (6 bases). The germline V gene has CDR1 KGHSH and CDR2 LQKENI. The V gene lost 0 bases and the J gene lost 5 bases, with 13 bases spanning the gap. The CDR3 contains 16 residues. Here the CDR3 reads CASSPPSGAATGELFF. The CDR3, as DNA: TGTGCCAGCTCACCACCTAGCGGAGCGGCTACCGGGGAGCTGTTTTTT.

The CDR3 sequence is CASRPGGAGELFF. CDR3 nucleotide sequence: TGTGCCAGCAGGCCAGGGGGGGCCGGGGAGCTGTTTTTT. J is TRBJ2-2 and V is TRBV2, with D perhaps being TRBD1 or TRBD2 (7 bases each). Trimming cost V 6 bases and J 6 bases, with 11 bases left between them. Looked up from germline, CDR1 is SNHLY and CDR2 is FYNNEI. The CDR3 spans 13 residues.

The chain has TRBV29-1 and TRBJ2-3; 9 bases match TRBD2. The germline V gene has CDR1 SQVTM and CDR2 ANQGSEA. V lost 7 bases to trimming and J lost 4 bases; unmatched junction nucleotides: 15. The CDR3 contains 16 residues. The CDR3 region has the DNA TGCAGCGCCTCCTCGGGACTAGCTGGGGGGCCAGATACGCAGTATTTT. The encoded protein is CSASSGLAGGPDTQYF.

A single count supports this clone. The chain employs TRBV10-2 and TRBJ2-1; D possibly corresponds to TRBD2 (5 bases). The V gene's germline CDR1 is WSHSY and CDR2 SAAADI. V was cut by 0 bases and J by 8 bases, with 17 bases left in between. This CDR3 has 16 residues. CDR3 DNA sequence: TGCGCCAGCAGTGAGTCGTCGGGCTCTGCCGGGGATGAGCAGTTCTTC. Translation: CASSESSGSAGDEQFF.

Details on this clone: A read error may be the cause here, since a much bigger clone is one base away. The chain links TRBV6-8 to TRBJ2-2; no clear D. V shed 8 bases and J shed 6 bases, with 19 bases lying between them. The CDR3 has 15 residues. The germline gives CDR1 MNHGY, CDR2 SAAAGT. This chain's CDR3 is CASGKTTEPSGELFF. CDR3 coding DNA: TGTGCCAGCGGTAAAACGACTGAACCCTCCGGGGAGCTGTTTTTT.

For the CDR3, the DNA is TGTGCCATCAGTGGATCTCCGACGAACACCGGGGAGCTGTTTTTT. It translates to CAISGSPTNTGELFF. V and J are TRBV10-3 and TRBJ2-2; D is undetermined. V lost 4 bases and J lost 0, with 9 bases in between. CDR3 size: 15 residues. Germline V lookup: CDR1 ENHRY, CDR2 SYGVKD.

The chain carries TRBV2 and TRBJ2-1; possible D gene TRBD1, 6 bases. The CDR3 is made up of 15 amino acids. Germline V CDR1 and CDR2: SNHLY, FYNNEI. The V end was cut by 7 bases, the J end by 8 bases, with 21 bases between. This CDR3 is CASTVQGQPSDEQFF. The CDR3 DNA reads as TGTGCCAGCACCGTGCAGGGACAACCGTCCGATGAGCAGTTCTTC.

In its sample, this clone was seen a few times. The chain couples TRBV11-3 to TRBJ2-1; no firm D call. The CDR3 contains 12 residues. Germline V gives CDR1 SGHNT, CDR2 YENEEA. V was shortened by 6 bases and J by 6 bases, with 9 bases between the two germline ends. This CDR3 reads CASSSQTNEQFF. The CDR3 DNA reads as TGTGCCAGCAGTAGCCAAACCAATGAGCAGTTCTTC.

This clone was detected a few times. The chain recombines TRBV11-1 with TRBJ2-2, with TRBD2 as a possible D gene (6 bases). V shed 5 bases and J shed 7 bases, with 11 bases lying between them. The CDR3 runs 13 residues. Germline assignment: CDR1 SGHAT and CDR2 FQDESV (reference sequence). CDR3 sequence (DNA): TGTGCCAGCAGCCCACTGGGGGGCGGGGAGCTGTTTTTT. This translates into CASSPLGGGELFF.

V gene TRBV2 combines with J gene TRBJ1-1; tentative D call: TRBD1 (6 bases). Germline V lookup: CDR1 SNHLY, CDR2 FYNNEI. The CDR3 sequence is 16 residues long. V lost 6 bases and J 3 bases, leaving 20 bases between the germline ends. CDR3 in amino acids: CASSRDTQAGDTEAFF. Here the CDR3 DNA reads TGTGCCAGCAGCCGGGACACGCAGGCCGGTGACACTGAAGCTTTCTTT.

V usage is TRBV2 and J usage is TRBJ1-1; D unclear. Germline V gives CDR1 SNHLY, CDR2 FYNNEI. The ends were cut back, 7 bases at V and 6 bases at J, with 18 bases in the middle. There are 14 residues in the CDR3. CDR3: CASKGRPGVAEAFF. Written as DNA, the CDR3 is TGTGCCAGCAAGGGTCGACCGGGCGTGGCTGAAGCTTTCTTT.

The CDR3 nucleotides are TGCGCCAGCAGCTTAGGGGGGGCCCACGAGACCCAGTACTTC. Translation gives CASSLGGAHETQYF. The V and J genes are TRBV5-1 and TRBJ2-5, with D maybe TRBD2 (7 bases). Trimming shortened V by 2 bases and J by 5 bases, and 13 bases separated the two germline ends. From germline, CDR1 is SGHRS and CDR2 YFSETQ. The CDR3 is made up of 14 amino acids.

V gene TRBV28 combines with J gene TRBJ2-7; 11 nucleotides match TRBD2. V shed 2 bases and J 5 bases; nucleotides not matched to a gene: 2. This CDR3 spans 14 amino acids. Germline V gives CDR1 MDHEN, CDR2 SYDVKM. The CDR3 spells CASSLLAGGDEQYF. CDR3 DNA: TGTGCCAGCAGTTTACTAGCGGGAGGCGACGAGCAGTACTTC.

V is TRBV28 and J is TRBJ1-6, with TRBD1 identical over 7 bases. Germline-derived CDR1 and CDR2 are MDHEN and SYDVKM. CDR3 length: 14 residues. The V segment lost 6 bases and the J segment 11 bases; nucleotides outside the gene matches: 10. DNA of the CDR3: TGTGCCAGCAGGACCGGGCAGGGGGTAACACCCCTCCACTTT. It specifies CASRTGQGVTPLHF.

This clone was observed a single time. Given a much more abundant clone one base away, this may be a read error. The chain is built from TRBV4-3 and TRBJ2-1; 13 bases are shared with TRBD2. The junction had 8 bases not matched to a gene; V was cut back by 2 bases and J by 10 bases. This CDR3 comprises 16 residues. Germline CDR1 LGHNA, CDR2 YSLEER. The CDR3 sequence: CASSQSGTSGAQEQFF. DNA for the CDR3: TGCGCCAGCAGCCAATCCGGGACTAGCGGGGCTCAGGAGCAGTTCTTC.

CDR3 sequence reads: CASSLDLGRAYNEQFF. In nucleotides, the CDR3 is TGTGCCAGCAGCTTGGATTTAGGGAGGGCCTACAATGAGCAGTTCTTC. The genes are TRBV5-6 and TRBJ2-1; 7 bases fit TRBD2. This CDR3 spans 16 amino acids. Germline V gives CDR1 SGHDT, CDR2 YYEEEE. The V and J ends lost 0 bases and 2 bases, in that order; junction bases with no gene match: 5.

The chain links TRBV9 to TRBJ2-3; the D is unclear. Per germline, CDR1 SGDLS and CDR2 YYNGEE. V lost 3 bases and J 0 bases, leaving 11 bases between the germline ends. The CDR3 length is 15 residues. The CDR3, as DNA: TGTGCCAGCAGCGAAAGCGCGCTTAGCACAGATACGCAGTATTTT. Its translation is CASSESALSTDTQYF. Combining the CDR3 with reference TRBV9 and TRBJ2-3 gives the whole variable domain DSGVTQTPKHLITATGQRVTLRCSPRSGDLSVYWYQQSLDQGLQFLIQYYNGEERAKGNILERFSAQQFPDLHSELNLSSLELGDSALYFCASSESALSTDTQYFGPGTRLTVL.

V usage is TRBV30 and J usage is TRBJ1-2; no definite D call. V lost 2 bases, J lost 3 bases, and 13 bases lay in between. Looked up from germline, CDR1 is GTSNPN and CDR2 is SVGIG (reference sequence). This CDR3 has 14 residues. The CDR3 DNA is TGTGCCTGGAGTCCAAACACGGCTGACTATGGCTACACCTTC. As protein: CAWSPNTADYGYTF.

The rearrangement uses TRBV25-1 and TRBJ2-1; D gene unclear. Germline-derived CDR1 and CDR2 are MGHDK and SYGVNS. V was clipped by 1 base and J by 7 bases, with 5 bases between them. The CDR3 sequence is 12 residues long. The CDR3 DNA follows: TGTGCCAGCAGTGAATTGTTGAATGAGCAGTTCTTC. Its translation: CASSELLNEQFF.

V is TRBV27 and J is TRBJ1-1; tentatively, D is TRBD1 (6 bases). The CDR3 runs to 17 residues. The V gene lost 5 bases and the J gene lost 0 bases, with 19 bases spanning the gap. Germline V CDR1 and CDR2: MNHEY, SMNVEV (reference sequence). CDR3: CASSPWTDSDMNTEAFF. The CDR3 nucleotides are TGTGCCAGCAGTCCCTGGACGGACAGCGACATGAACACTGAAGCTTTCTTT.

The chain carries TRBV5-1 and TRBJ1-2; no clear D gene. Trimming left V 3 bases short and J 6 bases short, with 18 bases between. The germline gives CDR1 SGHRS, CDR2 YFSETQ. The CDR3 totals 15 residues. CDR3: CASSSTRSSTDGYTF. In nucleotides, the CDR3 is TGCGCCAGCAGCTCGACAAGGTCCAGCACAGATGGCTACACCTTC. The full variable domain, its missing parts supplied by reference TRBV5-1 and TRBJ1-2, is KAGVTQTPRYLIKTRGQQVTLSCSPISGHRSVSWYQQTPGQGLQFLFEYFSETQRNKGNFPGRFSGRQFSNSRSEMNVSTLELGDSALYLCASSSTRSSTDGYTFGSGTRLTVV.

Worth noting for this clone: The identical CDR3 is also encoded by other nucleotide sequences in the sample. The J gene is TRBJ2-2, the V gene TRBV30, with a tentative D call TRBD1 (6 bases). The CDR3 is 13 residues long. Germline CDR1 is GTSNPN and CDR2 is SVGIG (reference sequence). V lost 3 bases and J 5 bases, leaving 10 bases between the germline ends. The CDR3 DNA reads TGTGCCTGGAGCCCCAGGGGAACCGGGGAGCTGTTTTTT. It encodes CAWSPRGTGELFF.

The chain carries TRBV6-1 and TRBJ1-5, with a possible D match to TRBD1 (5 bases). Looked up from germline, CDR1 is MNHNS and CDR2 is SASEGT. V was cut by 2 bases and J by 0 bases, with 11 bases left in between. This CDR3 comprises 16 residues. CDR3 bases: TGTGCCAGCAGTGAAAGAGCAGGGAATAGCAATCAGCCCCAGCATTTT. Amino acid sequence: CASSERAGNSNQPQHF.